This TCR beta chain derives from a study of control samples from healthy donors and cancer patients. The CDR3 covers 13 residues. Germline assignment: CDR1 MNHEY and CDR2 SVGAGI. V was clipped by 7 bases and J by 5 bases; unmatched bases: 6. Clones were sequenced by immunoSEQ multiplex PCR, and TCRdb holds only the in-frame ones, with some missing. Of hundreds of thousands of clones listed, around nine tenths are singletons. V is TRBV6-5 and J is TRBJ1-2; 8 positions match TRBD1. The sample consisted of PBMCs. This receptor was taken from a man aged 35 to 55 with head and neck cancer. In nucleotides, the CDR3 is TGTGCCAGCACCCGGACAGGGCAGTATGGCTACACCTTC. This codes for CASTRTGQYGYTF.